This T cell receptor beta chain was profiled in a study of blood T cell repertoires in COVID-19. As for the study in general: COVID-19 samples from acute and convalescent phases originated in the United States, Italy and Spain. In each case, the material was cDNA or gDNA derived from T cells, B-cell-depleted T cells, or PBMCs.

The CDR3 runs to 16 residues. CDR1 is MDHEN, CDR2 SYDVKM, per germline. V shed 5 bases and J shed 3 bases, with 20 bases lying between them. Authors' methods: Reference gene primer amplification gave estimated nucleated cell counts. Measured with immunoSEQ multiplex PCR; TCRdb has only the in-frame clones, and not every one. The D gene and trimming were derived from the DNA, and the V and J assignments and clone size from that table. The sample yields around 230,000 clones, about 85% seen once. The J gene is TRBJ2-7, the V gene TRBV28; perhaps TRBD1 as D (6 bases). This TCR came from a man aged 40-49 years with acute or convalescent COVID-19. Sequencing was done on a sample of peripheral blood. In nucleotides, the CDR3 is TGTGCCAGCAGTGTCCCCCTGGGGGCGGTCCTCTACGAGCAGTACTTC. It translates to CASSVPLGAVLYEQYF.